This T cell receptor beta chain originates from a study of cytomegalovirus exposure and HLA in healthy donors. The study's findings and limits: In a later analysis, TCR beta V- and J-gene trimming was associated with a missense DCLRE1C variant. Cytomegalovirus association was listed for 164 TCR beta chains.

The PCR contained 60 Vbeta and 13 Jbeta primers. The table came from immunoSEQ multiplex PCR; TCRdb's copy has only in-frame clones and leaves some out. The table has 90,000 to 120,000 clones, 77% seen once. Comment on this clone: What it binds is unknown.

CDR3 length: 16 residues. J lost 4 bases, V lost 5 bases, and 7 bases had no gene match. Germline loops: CDR1 SGHVS, CDR2 FNYEAQ. Likely unrecorded immune exposures existed in these nominally healthy donors. Sequences were obtained from PBMCs. The clonotype originates from a male donor in good health and CMV-seronegative. This chain uses TRBV7-6 with TRBJ2-7; 14 nucleotides agree with TRBD2. CDR3 loop: CASSLGLAGGQYEQYF. The CDR3, as DNA: TGTGCCAGCAGCCTTGGACTAGCGGGAGGACAGTACGAGCAGTACTTC.